The subject of this entry is one TCR beta chain. The record originates from a study of shared clonotypes between healthy human individuals. This CDR3 has 18 residues. The germline CDR1 and CDR2 sequences are SGHVS and FNYEAQ. V lost 1 base to trimming and J lost 1 base; unmatched junction nucleotides: 6. Naive CD4+ cells were CD45RA-selected; the remaining cells were memory. In replicate PCRs of sorted subsets, about 200 ng DNA, 29,000 or so T cell genomes, was used. Original methodology: Filtering differed since immunoSEQ provided only junctions, with no quality scores. TCRdb keeps only in-frame clones here, not all; method: immunoSEQ multiplex PCR. D and trimming were read from the DNA, whereas the V and J calls and clone size are those reported in that table. The data show roughly 1.4 million clones, approximately 98.5% seen once.

The sequence was obtained from a young man in good health. The rearrangement uses TRBV7-6 and TRBJ2-1; 11 bases agree with TRBD2. The sample taken for sequencing was naive CD4+ T cells sorted from blood. Subset: CD45RA+ positively selected. The CDR3 nucleotides are TGTGCCAGCAGCTTAGTAGCGGGAGGGTCGGGTTCCTACAATGAGCAGTTCTTC. The encoded protein is CASSLVAGGSGSYNEQFF.